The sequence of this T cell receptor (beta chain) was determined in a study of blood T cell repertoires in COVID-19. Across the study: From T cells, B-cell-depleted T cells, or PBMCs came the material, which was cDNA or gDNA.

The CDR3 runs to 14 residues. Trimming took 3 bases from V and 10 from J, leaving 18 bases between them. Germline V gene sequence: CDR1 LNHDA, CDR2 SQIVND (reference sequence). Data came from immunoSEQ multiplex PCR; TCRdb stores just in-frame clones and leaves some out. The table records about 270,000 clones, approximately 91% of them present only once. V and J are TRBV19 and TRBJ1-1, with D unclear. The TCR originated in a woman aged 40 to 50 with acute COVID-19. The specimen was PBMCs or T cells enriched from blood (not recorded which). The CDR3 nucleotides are TGTGCCAGTAGTATCGGAACTTCGTTTCGGGGAGCTTTCTTT. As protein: CASSIGTSFRGAFF.